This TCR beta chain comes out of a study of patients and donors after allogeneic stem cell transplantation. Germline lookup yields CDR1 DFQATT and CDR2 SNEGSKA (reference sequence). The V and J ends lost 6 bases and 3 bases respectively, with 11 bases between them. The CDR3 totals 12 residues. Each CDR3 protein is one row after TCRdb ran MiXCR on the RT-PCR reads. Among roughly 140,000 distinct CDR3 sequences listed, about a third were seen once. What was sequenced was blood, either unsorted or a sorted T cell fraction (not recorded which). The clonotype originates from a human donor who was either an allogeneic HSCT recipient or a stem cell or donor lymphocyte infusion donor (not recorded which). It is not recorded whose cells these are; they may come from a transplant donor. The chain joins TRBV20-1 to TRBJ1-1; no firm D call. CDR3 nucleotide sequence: TGCAGTGCGGCCGTTCTGGACACTGAAGCTTTCTTT. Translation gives CSAAVLDTEAFF.